This TCR beta chain stems from a study of T cells in tuberculosis. Study-wide context: The T cells targeted glucose monomycolate, a mycobacterial lipid, via CD1B. Overall study findings and caveats: Some low-affinity tetramer-binding T cells may be absent from this sample.

No alpha-beta pairing information exists for these sequences. TCRdb's copy holds only in-frame clones and misses some; the assay was immunoSEQ multiplex PCR. The top ten clones hold 9.5% to 15% of a sample with some 60,000 clones, about 86% of them seen once. Thawed, overnight-rested PBMC were stained with GMM-loaded CD1B tetramer, viability dye and anti-CD3, then sorted. The CD1B tetramers carried C32 glucose monomycolate purified from Rhodococcus equi. CD14-expressing monocytes were removed from PBMC before cryopreservation and sorting. Germline V gene data show CDR1 as LNHNV and CDR2 as YYDKDF (reference sequence). V shed 4 bases and J shed 4 bases, with 14 bases lying between them. The CDR3 has 15 residues. This clone was counted once.

This TCR was recovered from an adult woman with latent tuberculosis. The sequenced sample was CD1b-GMM tetramer-negative cells sorted from PBMCs. The chain employs TRBV15 and TRBJ2-1; D may be TRBD1 (5 bases). CDR3 bases: TGTGCCACCAGCAAAGCAGGTAGACAGTACAATGAGCAGTTCTTC. It yields the protein CATSKAGRQYNEQFF.